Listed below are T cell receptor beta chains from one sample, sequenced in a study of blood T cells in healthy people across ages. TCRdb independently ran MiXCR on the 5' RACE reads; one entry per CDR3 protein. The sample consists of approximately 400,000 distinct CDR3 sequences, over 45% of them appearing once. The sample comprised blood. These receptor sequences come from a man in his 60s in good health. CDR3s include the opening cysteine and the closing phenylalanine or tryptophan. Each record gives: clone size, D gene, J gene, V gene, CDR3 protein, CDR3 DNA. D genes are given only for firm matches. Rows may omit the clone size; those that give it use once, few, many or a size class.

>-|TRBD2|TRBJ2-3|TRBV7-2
CASSRELAGARADTQYF
TGTGCCAGCAGCCGAGAACTAGCGGGAGCCCGCGCAGATACGCAGTATTTT
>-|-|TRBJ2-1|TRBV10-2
CASSDKAEGGEQFF
TGTGCCAGCAGTGATAAAGCGGAGGGCGGTGAGCAGTTCTTC
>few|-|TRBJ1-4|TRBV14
CASSQDRGPNEKLFF
TGTGCCAGCAGCCAAGATCGGGGTCCCAATGAAAAACTGTTTTTT
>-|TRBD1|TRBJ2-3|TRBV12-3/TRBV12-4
CASSSGQGGGTDTQYF
TGTGCCAGCAGTTCAGGACAGGGAGGAGGAACAGATACGCAGTATTTT
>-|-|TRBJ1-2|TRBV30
CAWSDTGFGYGYTF
TGTGCCTGGAGTGATACAGGTTTTGGGTATGGCTACACCTTC
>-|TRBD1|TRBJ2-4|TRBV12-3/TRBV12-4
CASSLALGTGQGSIQYF
TGTGCCAGCAGTTTAGCCCTCGGGACAGGGCAAGGGAGCATTCAGTACTTC
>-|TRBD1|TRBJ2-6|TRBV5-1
CASSEDRGSGANVLTF
TGCGCCAGCAGCGAGGACAGGGGATCTGGGGCCAACGTCCTGACTTTC
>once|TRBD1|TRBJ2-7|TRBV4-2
CASSQEGTGSNEQYF
TGTGCCAGCAGCCAAGAAGGGACAGGGTCTAACGAGCAGTACTTC
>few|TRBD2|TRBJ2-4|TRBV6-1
CASSSHRPGQREGVAKNIQYF
TGTGCCAGCAGTAGTCACCGACCGGGACAGCGGGAGGGCGTAGCCAAAAACATTCAGTACTTC
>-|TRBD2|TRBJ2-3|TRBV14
CASSPLGAGELDTQYF
TGTGCCAGCAGCCCGCTGGGCGCGGGGGAGTTGGATACGCAGTATTTT
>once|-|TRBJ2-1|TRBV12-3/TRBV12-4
CASTKFGVGSHYNEQFF
TGTGCCAGCACCAAATTTGGGGTGGGCTCACATTACAATGAGCAGTTCTTC
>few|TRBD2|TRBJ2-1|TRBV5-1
CASSSTPGTTYNEQFF
TGCGCCAGCAGCTCGACACCCGGGACTACCTACAATGAGCAGTTCTTC
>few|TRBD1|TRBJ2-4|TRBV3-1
CASSQPDRGALQYF
TGTGCCAGCAGCCAACCCGACAGGGGCGCCCTGCAGTACTTC
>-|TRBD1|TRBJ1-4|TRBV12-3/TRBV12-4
CASSSGTGGSEKLFF
TGTGCCAGCAGTTCCGGGACAGGGGGAAGTGAAAAACTGTTTTTT
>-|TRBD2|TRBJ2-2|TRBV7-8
CASSPRTSGGGTGELFF
TGTGCCAGCAGCCCGCGGACTAGCGGGGGTGGCACCGGGGAGCTGTTTTTT
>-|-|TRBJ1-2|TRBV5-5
CASSPDSLYGYTF
TGTGCCAGCAGCCCGGACAGCCTCTATGGCTACACCTTC
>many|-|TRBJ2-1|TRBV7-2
CASSLLSEQFF
TGTGCCAGCAGCTTGTTAAGTGAGCAGTTCTTC
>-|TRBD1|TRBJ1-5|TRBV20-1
CSARGSHNQPQHF
TGCAGTGCCAGGGGGTCTCATAATCAGCCCCAGCATTTT
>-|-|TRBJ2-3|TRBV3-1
CASSQELATDTQYF
TGTGCCAGCAGCCAAGAGCTAGCCACAGATACGCAGTATTTT
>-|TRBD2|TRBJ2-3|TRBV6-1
CASSESSGGADTQYF
TGTGCCAGCAGTGAATCTAGCGGGGGTGCAGATACGCAGTATTTT
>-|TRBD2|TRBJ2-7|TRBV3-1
CASSLRLASYEQYF
TGTGCCAGCAGCCTAAGACTAGCCTCCTACGAGCAGTACTTC
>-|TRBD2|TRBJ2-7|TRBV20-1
CSARSLAAATYEQYF
TGCAGTGCTAGATCCCTAGCGGCAGCTACCTACGAGCAGTACTTC
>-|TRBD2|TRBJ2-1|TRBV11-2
CASRYNLAGAYNEQFF
TGTGCCAGCAGATACAATCTAGCGGGGGCCTACAATGAGCAGTTCTTC
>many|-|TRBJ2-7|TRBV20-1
CSATRTANYEQYF
TGCAGTGCTACCCGGACAGCGAACTACGAGCAGTACTTC